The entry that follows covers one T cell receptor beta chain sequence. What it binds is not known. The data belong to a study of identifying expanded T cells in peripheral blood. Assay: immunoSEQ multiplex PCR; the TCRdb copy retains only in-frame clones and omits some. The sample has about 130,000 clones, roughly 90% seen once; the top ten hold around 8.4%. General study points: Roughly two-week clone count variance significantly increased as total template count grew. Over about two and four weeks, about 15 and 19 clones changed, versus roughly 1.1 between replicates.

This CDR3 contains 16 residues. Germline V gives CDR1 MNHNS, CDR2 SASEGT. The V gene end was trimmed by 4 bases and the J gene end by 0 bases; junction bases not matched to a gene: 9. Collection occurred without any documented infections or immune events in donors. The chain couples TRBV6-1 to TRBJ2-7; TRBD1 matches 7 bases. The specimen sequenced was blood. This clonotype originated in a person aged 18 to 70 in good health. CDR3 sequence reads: CASSGAGTEFSYEQYF. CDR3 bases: TGTGCCAGCAGTGGGGCTGGGACAGAATTCTCCTACGAGCAGTACTTC.